These T cell receptor beta chains were read from a single sample in a study of radiotherapy plus CTLA-4 blockade in lung cancer. Profiled with immunoSEQ multiplex PCR; TCRdb holds only in-frame clones, not every one. The repertoire holds 40,000 to 45,000 clones, with about 70% as singletons. The starting material was peripheral blood, obtained from a patient treated with radiotherapy plus ipilimumab. Every receptor here comes from a human donor with non-small cell lung cancer who had stable disease on radiotherapy plus ipilimumab. CDR3s include the opening cysteine and the closing phenylalanine or tryptophan. A D gene is named only where the DNA matches it firmly. Only part of the rows carry a size: once, few, many, or a class if the clone is expanded.

CDR3aa: CASSVGTGGGNNEQFF; CDR3nt: TGTGCCAGCTCTGTCGGGACAGGTGGAGGTAACAATGAGCAGTTCTTC; d_gene: TRBD1; j_gene: TRBJ2-1; abundance: .; v_gene: TRBV18
CDR3aa: CASSGTRQGGNTIYF; CDR3nt: TGTGCCAGCAGCGGAACGAGACAGGGTGGAAACACCATATATTTT; d_gene: TRBD1; j_gene: TRBJ1-3; abundance: .; v_gene: TRBV9
CDR3aa: CASSLALGLGYGYTF; CDR3nt: TGCGCCAGCAGCTTGGCCTTGGGACTCGGCTATGGCTACACCTTC; d_gene: .; j_gene: TRBJ1-2; abundance: .; v_gene: TRBV5-1
CDR3aa: CASSPGTSGGAKEYEQYF; CDR3nt: TGTGCCAGCAGCCCGGGGACTAGCGGGGGGGCGAAAGAGTACGAGCAGTACTTC; d_gene: TRBD2; j_gene: TRBJ2-7; abundance: .; v_gene: TRBV7-9
CDR3aa: CASSLSSGGGRFF; CDR3nt: TGTGCCAGCAGCTTGTCTAGCGGGGGGGGCCGGTTCTTC; d_gene: TRBD2; j_gene: TRBJ2-1; abundance: .; v_gene: TRBV11-3
CDR3aa: CASGFSGNTEAFF; CDR3nt: TGTGCTAGTGGTTTTAGTGGGAACACTGAAGCTTTCTTT; d_gene: .; j_gene: TRBJ1-1; abundance: .; v_gene: TRBV12-5
CDR3aa: CATSSPTQGGGFLDTQYF; CDR3nt: TGTGCCACCAGCAGCCCCACTCAGGGCGGGGGCTTCCTGGATACGCAGTATTTT; d_gene: .; j_gene: TRBJ2-3; abundance: once; v_gene: TRBV15
CDR3aa: CASRGGGAYTDTQYF; CDR3nt: TGTGCCAGCAGAGGGGGGGGAGCGTACACAGATACGCAGTATTTT; d_gene: .; j_gene: TRBJ2-3; abundance: .; v_gene: TRBV5-4
CDR3aa: CASSNREGEKLFF; CDR3nt: TGTGCCAGCAGTAATCGGGAAGGAGAAAAACTGTTTTTT; d_gene: .; j_gene: TRBJ1-4; abundance: .; v_gene: TRBV6-5
CDR3aa: CASSNPPWTGTEAFF; CDR3nt: TGTGCCAGTAGTAACCCACCCTGGACAGGGACTGAAGCTTTCTTT; d_gene: TRBD1; j_gene: TRBJ1-1; abundance: .; v_gene: TRBV19
CDR3aa: CASGTGAGTGELFF; CDR3nt: TGTGCCAGCGGGACAGGGGCCGGCACCGGGGAGCTGTTTTTT; d_gene: TRBD1; j_gene: TRBJ2-2; abundance: .; v_gene: TRBV2
CDR3aa: CASRLTGSPTEAFF; CDR3nt: TGTGCCAGCAGACTGACAGGGAGTCCAACTGAAGCTTTCTTT; d_gene: TRBD1; j_gene: TRBJ1-1; abundance: .; v_gene: TRBV2
CDR3aa: CASSPMDRAETQYF; CDR3nt: TGTGCCAGCAGTCCGATGGACAGGGCCGAGACCCAGTACTTC; d_gene: TRBD1; j_gene: TRBJ2-5; abundance: .; v_gene: TRBV6-1
CDR3aa: CASSPAETGAAYEQYF; CDR3nt: TGTGCCAGCAGCCCGGCCGAGACAGGGGCGGCCTACGAGCAGTACTTC; d_gene: TRBD1; j_gene: TRBJ2-7; abundance: .; v_gene: TRBV5-4
CDR3aa: CASSLDGEGETQYF; CDR3nt: TGTGCCAGCAGCTTGGACGGGGAGGGAGAGACCCAGTACTTC; d_gene: TRBD2; j_gene: TRBJ2-5; abundance: few; v_gene: TRBV5-4
CDR3aa: CAWSAQGTGANVLTF; CDR3nt: TGTGCCTGGAGTGCACAGGGAACTGGGGCCAACGTCCTGACTTTC; d_gene: .; j_gene: TRBJ2-6; abundance: .; v_gene: TRBV30
CDR3aa: CASSSAGRETQYF; CDR3nt: TGCGCCAGCAGCTCGGCAGGGCGGGAGACCCAGTACTTC; d_gene: .; j_gene: TRBJ2-5; abundance: .; v_gene: TRBV5-1
CDR3aa: CASSLGGSFNYGYTF; CDR3nt: TGTGCCAGCAGCCTCGGAGGTTCTTTTAACTATGGCTACACCTTC; d_gene: .; j_gene: TRBJ1-2; abundance: once; v_gene: TRBV28
CDR3aa: CASSRTSGDQETQYF; CDR3nt: TGCGCCAGCAGCCGGACTAGCGGGGACCAAGAGACCCAGTACTTC; d_gene: TRBD2; j_gene: TRBJ2-5; abundance: .; v_gene: TRBV5-1
CDR3aa: CASSLREETQYF; CDR3nt: TGTGCCAGCAGCTTGAGAGAAGAGACCCAGTACTTC; d_gene: .; j_gene: TRBJ2-5; abundance: once; v_gene: TRBV11-3
CDR3aa: CAWSGTGTQYF; CDR3nt: TGTGCCTGGAGTGGAACAGGGACCCAGTACTTC; d_gene: .; j_gene: TRBJ2-5; abundance: .; v_gene: TRBV30
CDR3aa: CASSPRAGGSAYNEQFF; CDR3nt: TGTGCCAGCAGCCCGCGGGCGGGGGGATCTGCCTACAATGAGCAGTTCTTC; d_gene: TRBD2; j_gene: TRBJ2-1; abundance: once; v_gene: TRBV5-4
CDR3aa: CASSYSNRVFSDEQYF; CDR3nt: TGTGCCAGCAGTTACTCGAACAGGGTGTTTTCGGACGAGCAGTACTTC; d_gene: .; j_gene: TRBJ2-7; abundance: .; v_gene: TRBV6-6
CDR3aa: CASSLALQPGANVLTF; CDR3nt: TGTGCCAGCAGCTTAGCTTTACAACCTGGGGCCAACGTCCTGACTTTC; d_gene: .; j_gene: TRBJ2-6; abundance: .; v_gene: TRBV7-6
CDR3aa: CASNRLPRTGNNSPLHF; CDR3nt: TGTGCCAGCAACCGGCTGCCGCGGACGGGAAATAATTCACCCCTCCACTTT; d_gene: .; j_gene: TRBJ1-6; abundance: .; v_gene: TRBV5-8
CDR3aa: CASSEALRGGETQYF; CDR3nt: TGTGCCAGCAGTGAAGCGCTTCGGGGGGGAGAGACCCAGTACTTC; d_gene: TRBD2; j_gene: TRBJ2-5; abundance: few; v_gene: TRBV2
CDR3aa: CSVEGGRGTGNTGELFF; CDR3nt: TGCAGCGTTGAGGGTGGTCGGGGGACAGGGAACACCGGGGAGCTGTTTTTT; d_gene: TRBD1; j_gene: TRBJ2-2; abundance: .; v_gene: TRBV29-1
CDR3aa: CASSVGGADTDTQYF; CDR3nt: TGTGCCAGCAGTGTGGGGGGGGCCGACACAGATACGCAGTATTTT; d_gene: .; j_gene: TRBJ2-3; abundance: few; v_gene: TRBV6-4
CDR3aa: CASSERPRGAQHF; CDR3nt: TGTGCCAGCAGTGAAAGGCCCAGGGGGGCCCAGCATTTT; d_gene: TRBD1; j_gene: TRBJ1-5; abundance: .; v_gene: TRBV2
CDR3aa: CASSLQGAPGEQYF; CDR3nt: TGCGCCAGCAGCCTCCAGGGGGCGCCGGGTGAGCAGTACTTC; d_gene: TRBD1; j_gene: TRBJ2-7; abundance: few; v_gene: TRBV5-1
CDR3aa: CASSFGTGLEKLFF; CDR3nt: TGTGCCAGCAGCTTCGGGACAGGGTTGGAAAAACTGTTTTTT; d_gene: TRBD1; j_gene: TRBJ1-4; abundance: .; v_gene: TRBV2
CDR3aa: CASSTRQTEGYTF; CDR3nt: TGCGCCAGCAGCACCAGACAGACCGAGGGCTACACCTTC; d_gene: .; j_gene: TRBJ1-2; abundance: few; v_gene: TRBV5-1
CDR3aa: CASSPQGTRNTEAFF; CDR3nt: TGTGCCAGCAGCCCACAGGGCACGCGGAACACTGAAGCTTTCTTT; d_gene: .; j_gene: TRBJ1-1; abundance: few; v_gene: TRBV2
CDR3aa: CASKENSNQPQHF; CDR3nt: TGTGCCAGCAAAGAGAATAGCAATCAGCCCCAGCATTTT; d_gene: .; j_gene: TRBJ1-5; abundance: .; v_gene: TRBV6-5
CDR3aa: CASSLVRGSTGELFF; CDR3nt: TGTGCCAGCAGCTTAGTGCGGGGGTCCACCGGGGAGCTGTTTTTT; d_gene: TRBD2; j_gene: TRBJ2-2; abundance: .; v_gene: TRBV7-2
CDR3aa: CASSLEGSALNTEAFF; CDR3nt: TGTGCCAGCAGCTTAGAGGGCTCAGCCCTGAACACTGAAGCTTTCTTT; d_gene: .; j_gene: TRBJ1-1; abundance: .; v_gene: TRBV11-2
CDR3aa: CASSGTGQYNSPLHF; CDR3nt: TGTGCCAGCAGTGGTACGGGACAGTATAATTCACCCCTCCACTTT; d_gene: TRBD1; j_gene: TRBJ1-6; abundance: .; v_gene: TRBV6-1
CDR3aa: CASGRTGGNTIYF; CDR3nt: TGTGCCAGCGGGCGGACAGGAGGAAACACCATATATTTT; d_gene: TRBD1; j_gene: TRBJ1-3; abundance: few; v_gene: TRBV2
CDR3aa: CSVPYRESRYF; CDR3nt: TGCAGTGTCCCCTACCGGGAGTCTCGGTACTTC; d_gene: .; j_gene: TRBJ2-5; abundance: .; v_gene: TRBV20-1